This T cell receptor (beta chain) came from a study of human T cells and chemical hapten exposure. TCRdb re-called the RACE reads with MiXCR, one entry per CDR3 protein. The sample has around 150,000 distinct CDR3 sequences, about 14% seen once. Specified time point: patch test 1, 2 weeks after DPC sensitization. Noted treatment: therapeutic diphenylcyclopropenone sensitization with weekly scalp DPC. Germline V gene lookup returns CDR1 SGHTA and CDR2 FQGNSA. V gave up 5 bases and J gave up 14 bases; unmatched junction bases: 15. The CDR3 runs to 14 residues. The clonotype comes from a woman aged 25 to 45 with alopecia areata. Some clones in this sample may be carry-over from other donors' samples. The specimen comprised whole blood, sampled in connection with sensitization to the hapten diphenylcyclopropenone (DPC). The rearrangement uses TRBV7-2 and TRBJ2-5, with 9 bases identical to TRBD1. CDR3 DNA sequence: TGTGCCAGCAGCGCCGGTCCCGGGACAGGGACGTACTACTTC. Its protein is CASSAGPGTGTYYF.